This paragraph covers one T cell receptor beta chain sequence. This sample was included in a study of blood T cell repertoires in COVID-19. The wider study: Italy, Spain and the United States were the sources of the convalescent and acute COVID-19 samples. Sources were T cells, B-cell-depleted T cells, or PBMCs; the material itself was cDNA or gDNA.

The authors' processing: Researchers report that nucleated cell counts were estimated from reference gene primer amplification. Produced via immunoSEQ multiplex PCR; TCRdb's table is partial and in-frame only. The V and J calls and clone size are taken from that table; D and trimming were inferred from the DNA. The sample lists about 50,000 clones, 90% to 95% seen once, with nearly 10% in the top ten. The material sequenced was peripheral blood. This receptor was taken from a woman aged 80 or over with acute or convalescent COVID-19.

The CDR3 protein is CASSRRRDRGNNEQFF. The CDR3 nucleotides are TGTGCCAGCAGCCGCCGGCGGGACAGGGGCAACAATGAGCAGTTCTTC. The V call is TRBV11-3, the J call TRBJ2-1; 10 bases align to TRBD1. CDR3 length equals 16 residues. Trimming removed 5 bases from V and 5 bases from J; junction bases left unmatched: 9. The germline V gene encodes CDR1 SGHNT and CDR2 YENEEA.